This TCR beta chain is drawn from a study of blood T cell repertoires in COVID-19. On the study more broadly: Italy, Spain and the United States were the sources of the convalescent and acute COVID-19 samples. PBMCs, B-cell-depleted T cells, or T cells were the source of the cDNA or gDNA that made up the material.

Study processing details: Using reference gene primer amplification, nucleated cell counts were estimated. The table came from immunoSEQ multiplex PCR; TCRdb's copy has only in-frame clones and leaves some out. That table gives V, J and clone size, and the DNA gave D and trimming. Of 150,000 to 200,000 clones listed, 79% were seen once; the top ten hold around 8.1%. Those enrolled in Seattle joined during active infection and were followed longitudinally afterward. Between the trimmed V and J ends, which lost 0 bases and 3 bases, there was a span of 7 bases. CDR1 is SGHDT, CDR2 YYEEEE, per germline. The CDR3 totals 14 residues.

The receptor's source is an older woman with COVID-19, enrolled during active disease. The chain recombines TRBV5-6 with TRBJ1-5, with D possibly being TRBD1 (6 bases). The sample comprised peripheral blood. The CDR3 protein is CASSLVGANQPQHF. CDR3 nucleotide sequence: TGTGCCAGCAGCTTGGTGGGGGCCAATCAGCCCCAGCATTTT.